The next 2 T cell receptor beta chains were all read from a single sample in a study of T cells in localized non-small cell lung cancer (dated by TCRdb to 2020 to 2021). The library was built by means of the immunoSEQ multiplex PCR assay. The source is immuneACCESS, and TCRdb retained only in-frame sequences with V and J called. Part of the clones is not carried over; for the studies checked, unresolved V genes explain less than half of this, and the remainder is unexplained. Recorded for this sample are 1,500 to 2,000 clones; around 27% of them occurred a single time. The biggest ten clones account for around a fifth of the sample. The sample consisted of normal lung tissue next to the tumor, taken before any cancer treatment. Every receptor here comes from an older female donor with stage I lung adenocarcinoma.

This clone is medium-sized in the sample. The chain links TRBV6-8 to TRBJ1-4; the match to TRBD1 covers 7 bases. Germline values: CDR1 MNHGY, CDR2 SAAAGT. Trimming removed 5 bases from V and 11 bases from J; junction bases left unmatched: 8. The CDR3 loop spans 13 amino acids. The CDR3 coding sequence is TGTGCCAGCAGTGACCCCGGACAGGAGAAACTGTTTTTT. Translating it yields CASSDPGQEKLFF.

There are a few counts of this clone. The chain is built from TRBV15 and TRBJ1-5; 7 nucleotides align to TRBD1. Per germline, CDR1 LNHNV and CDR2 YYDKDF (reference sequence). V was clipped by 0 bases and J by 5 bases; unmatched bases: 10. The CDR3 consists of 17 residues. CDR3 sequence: CATSRDEGQSRYQPQHF. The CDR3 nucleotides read TGTGCCACCAGCAGAGATGAGGGACAGTCCAGGTATCAGCCCCAGCATTTT.